These 18 T cell receptor beta chains share one sample of origin, sequenced in a study of T-cell memory formation after mild COVID-19. TCRdb analysed the 5' RACE reads with MiXCR anew, one entry per CDR3 protein. The repertoire holds about 390,000 distinct CDR3 sequences, over 20% seen once, with around 13% in the top ten. The sample comprised PBMCs or a T cell subset sorted from them (not recorded which). These receptors were collected from an adult woman who had mild COVID-19 (a few samples of this study predate the infection). Cell type and time point are not known.

At least ten counts were recorded for this clonotype. The V call is TRBV7-2, the J call TRBJ2-5; 9 bases fit TRBD1. Germline values: CDR1 SGHTA, CDR2 FQGNSA. The CDR3 is made up of 16 amino acids. Unmatched junction bases numbered 12, after V lost 5 bases and J lost 5 bases. The CDR3 DNA is TGTGCCAGCAGCCCTCCCCGCACAGGGGGCACGGAGACCCAGTACTTC. Protein sequence: CASSPPRTGGTETQYF. Combining the CDR3 with reference TRBV7-2 and TRBJ2-5 gives the whole variable domain GAGVSQSPSNKVTEKGKDVELRCDPISGHTALYWYRQSLGQGLEFLIYFQGNSAPDKSGLPSDRFSAERTGGSVSTLTIQRTQQEDSAVYLCASSPPRTGGTETQYFGPGTRLLVL.

The chain uses TRBV10-3 and TRBJ1-2, with D unresolved. The CDR3 totals 12 residues. Trimming took 5 bases from V and 6 from J, leaving 10 bases between them. The germline gives CDR1 ENHRY, CDR2 SYGVKD. CDR3 nucleotide sequence: TGTGCCATCAGTCCTTCCCTTAATGGCTACACCTTC. As protein: CAISPSLNGYTF.

V usage is TRBV5-4 and J usage is TRBJ2-1; D is uncertain. Trimming took off 0 bases at V and 5 bases at J, with 12 bases between the two ends. CDR1 is SGHNT, CDR2 YYREEE, per germline (reference sequence). The CDR3 is 15 residues long. The CDR3 sequence: CASSLGRRWNNEQFF. In DNA form, the CDR3 reads TGTGCCAGCAGCTTGGGACGGCGATGGAACAATGAGCAGTTCTTC.

There are a few counts of this clonotype. The chain joins TRBV24-1 to TRBJ2-7; maybe TRBD2 (6 bases). V was clipped by 4 bases and J by 5 bases, with 17 bases between them. This CDR3 has 15 residues. In germline, CDR1 is KGHDR, CDR2 SFDVKD. Here the CDR3 reads CATSDTRDGSDEQYF. CDR3 DNA sequence: TGTGCCACCAGTGACACGAGGGACGGGAGCGACGAGCAGTACTTC.

This clonotype has more than one count but fewer than ten. This chain uses TRBV29-1 with TRBJ2-3, with unresolved D. Trimming pared 7 bases from V and 0 bases from J, leaving 8 bases between. The CDR3 is 12 amino acids. Germline V gene lookup returns CDR1 SQVTM and CDR2 ANQGSEA. This CDR3 is CSAIGSTDTQYF. CDR3 nucleotides: TGCAGCGCAATCGGTAGCACAGATACGCAGTATTTT.

This clonotype was seen a handful of times. V and J are TRBV6-6 and TRBJ2-7; maybe TRBD1 (5 bases). Trimming removed 5 bases from V and 0 bases from J, with 14 bases in between. Germline V CDR1 and CDR2: MNHNY, SVGAGI (reference sequence). The CDR3 runs 15 residues. The CDR3 sequence is CASSPRQTNSYEQYF. DNA of the CDR3: TGTGCCAGCAGTCCAAGACAGACAAACTCCTACGAGCAGTACTTC.

The rearrangement uses TRBV20-1 and TRBJ2-1; no firm D call. Germline CDR1 is DFQATT and CDR2 is SNEGSKA (reference sequence). This CDR3 contains 11 residues. Trimming stripped 1 base from V and 10 bases from J, with 8 bases between. This CDR3 reads CSARVPGEQFF. The CDR3 DNA reads TGCAGTGCTAGAGTTCCGGGCGAGCAGTTCTTC.

There are many counts of this clonotype. The chain couples TRBV5-5 to TRBJ2-3, with no clear D. V was cut by 0 bases and J by 2 bases, with 7 bases left in between. The germline V gene has CDR1 SGHKS and CDR2 YYEKEE (reference sequence). This CDR3 has 14 amino acids. CDR3 in DNA: TGTGCCAGCAGCTTGGGGCCGAACACAGATACGCAGTATTTT. Residues: CASSLGPNTDTQYF. The complete variable domain, with remaining parts taken from reference TRBV5-5 and TRBJ2-3, reads DAGVTQSPTHLIKTRGQQVTLRCSPISGHKSVSWYQQVLGQGPQFIFQYYEKEERGRGNFPDRFSARQFPNYSSELNVNALLLGDSALYLCASSLGPNTDTQYFGPGTRLTVL.

The table lists this clonotype with a few counts. The chain employs TRBV2 and TRBJ2-6, with unresolved D. The V end was cut by 1 base, the J end by 4 bases, with 5 bases between. From germline, CDR1 is SNHLY and CDR2 FYNNEI. This CDR3 spans 14 amino acids. CDR3 protein: CASSEGAGANVLTF. The CDR3 region has the DNA TGTGCCAGCAGTGAAGGGGCCGGGGCCAACGTCCTGACTTTC. Combining the CDR3 with reference TRBV2 and TRBJ2-6 gives the whole variable domain EPEVTQTPSHQVTQMGQEVILRCVPISNHLYFYWYRQILGQKVEFLVSFYNNEISEKSEIFDDQFSVERPDGSNFTLKIRSTKLEDSAMYFCASSEGAGANVLTFGAGSRLTVL.

This chain connects TRBV5-1 to TRBJ2-7; TRBD2 matches at 12 bases. This CDR3 has 17 amino acids. With V trimmed by 4 bases and J by 0 bases, 8 bases remained unmatched. CDR1 and CDR2 from the germline V gene are SGHRS and YFSETQ. CDR3 sequence: CASSPRTSGTSSYEQYF. CDR3 nucleotides: TGCGCCAGCAGCCCGAGGACTAGCGGGACGAGCTCCTACGAGCAGTACTTC.

The chain is built from TRBV5-1 and TRBJ1-2, with D unresolved. Germline loops: CDR1 SGHRS, CDR2 YFSETQ. The CDR3 length is 14 residues. Trimming removed 4 bases from V and 5 bases from J, with 15 bases in between. CDR3 amino acids: CASSPETARYGYTF. The CDR3 nucleotides read TGCGCCAGCAGCCCGGAGACGGCACGATATGGCTACACCTTC.

J is TRBJ2-6 and V is TRBV30; D call uncertain. Germline V CDR1 and CDR2: GTSNPN, SVGIG (reference sequence). The V and J ends lost 0 bases and 0 bases respectively, with 3 bases between them. The CDR3 loop spans 14 amino acids. In DNA form, the CDR3 reads TGTGCCTGGAGTGTAGACTCTGGGGCCAACGTCCTGACTTTC. Amino acids: CAWSVDSGANVLTF.

This clonotype was seen a single time. The chain employs TRBV27 and TRBJ2-3; 8 nucleotides line up with TRBD2. Looked up from germline, CDR1 is MNHEY and CDR2 is SMNVEV (reference sequence). The CDR3 runs 13 residues. The V segment lost 6 bases and the J segment 4 bases; nucleotides outside the gene matches: 3. DNA for the CDR3: TGTGCCAGCAGAACTAGCGGCCCAGATACGCAGTATTTT. Residues: CASRTSGPDTQYF.

The CDR3 coding sequence is TGTGCCAGCAGCTTAGCACGGGACAGCTCCTACAATGAGCAGTTCTTC. Amino acids: CASSLARDSSYNEQFF. The chain employs TRBV11-2 and TRBJ2-1, with TRBD1 matching over 7 bases. The ends lost 1 base at V and 0 bases at J; junction bases unmatched: 3. Looked up from germline, CDR1 is SGHAT and CDR2 is FQNNGV. This CDR3 region has 16 residues.

The rearrangement joins TRBV9 to TRBJ1-5; the D is unclear. Between the trimmed V and J ends, which lost 4 bases and 7 bases, there was a span of 15 bases. Germline-derived CDR1 and CDR2 are SGDLS and YYNGEE. The CDR3 sequence is 14 residues long. The CDR3 reads CASSPGPEDQPQHF. CDR3 bases: TGTGCCAGCAGCCCCGGACCCGAGGACCAGCCCCAGCATTTT.

V is TRBV20-1 and J is TRBJ1-5; TRBD1 matches at 7 bases. The V segment lost 2 bases and the J segment 4 bases; nucleotides outside the gene matches: 8. This CDR3 region has 15 residues. Germline assignment: CDR1 DFQATT and CDR2 SNEGSKA (reference sequence). In DNA, the CDR3 is TGCAGTGCTAGACCAGGGGGGCGCGAAAATCAGCCCCAGCATTTT. Translated, it gives CSARPGGRENQPQHF.

The V gene is TRBV5-6, the J gene TRBJ1-1; 7 nucleotides line up with TRBD1. The CDR3 has 15 amino acids. With 4 bases clipped from V and 0 bases from J, the junction kept 6 bases outside the gene matches. Looked up from germline, CDR1 is SGHDT and CDR2 is YYEEEE. CDR3 nucleotide sequence: TGTGCCAGCAGCCCTGGGACAGTCATGAACACTGAAGCTTTCTTT. This codes for CASSPGTVMNTEAFF.

The rearrangement links TRBV7-6 to TRBJ1-5; weak D call: TRBD1 (6 bases). Germline V gives CDR1 SGHVS, CDR2 FNYEAQ. CDR3 length: 17 amino acids. Trimming removed 5 bases from V and 1 base from J, with 18 bases in between. The CDR3: CASSATFGGLSNQPQHF. The CDR3 coding sequence is TGTGCCAGCAGCGCTACCTTTGGGGGCTTAAGCAATCAGCCCCAGCATTTT.